Below are 26 T cell receptor beta chains sequenced from a single sample in a study of vaccination and CD4 T cells after COVID-19. The Oncomine TCR Beta short-read assay was applied to DNA of cultured CD4+ T cells. TCRdb reprocessed the PCR reads via MiXCR and lists one record per CDR3 protein. The data show fewer than 20,000 distinct CDR3 sequences, 50% seen once. These receptors have no known antigen. Sample treatment: 10-day PBMC culture with coronavirus spike peptide pools or control peptides (ViraFEST assay). The sample taken for sequencing was CD4+ T cells from blood, cultured in vitro. The source of these receptors is a human donor who had recovered from COVID-19.

The chain joins TRBV7-3 to TRBJ2-2; D could derive from TRBD1 or TRBD2 (5 bases each). CDR1 and CDR2 from the germline V gene are SGHTA and FQGTGA. The CDR3 is 14 residues long. Trimming cost V 5 bases and J 4 bases, with 11 bases left between them. The CDR3 DNA reads TGTGCCAGCAGCCGGGACGGGCGCACCGGGGAGCTGTTTTTT. As protein: CASSRDGRTGELFF.

This clonotype was observed a handful of times. The V and J genes are TRBV6-5 and TRBJ1-3; D uncertain. Germline V gives CDR1 MNHEY, CDR2 SVGAGI. The CDR3 loop spans 15 amino acids. Trimming removed 2 bases at V and 7 bases at J, with 15 bases between. The CDR3 bases are TGTGCCAGCAGTTACGGCCTACGACCTCAGAACACCATATATTTT. Translation: CASSYGLRPQNTIYF.

The chain carries TRBV29-1 and TRBJ2-5, with 12 bases identical to TRBD2. Germline V gene lookup returns CDR1 SQVTM and CDR2 ANQGSEA. The CDR3 totals 12 residues. Trimming took 5 bases from V and 5 from J; bases not matched to a gene: 0. For the CDR3, the DNA is TGCAGCGTTCTAGCGGGAGGGGAGACCCAGTACTTC. This translates into CSVLAGGETQYF. Complete variable domain (other parts from reference TRBV29-1 and TRBJ2-5): SAVISQKPSRDICQRGTSLTIQCQVDSQVTMMFWYRQQPGQSLTLIATANQGSEATYESGFVIDKFPISRPNLTFSTLTVSNMSPEDSSIYLCSVLAGGETQYFGPGTRLLVL.

This chain links TRBV7-8 with TRBJ2-1, with D possibly matching TRBD2 (5 bases). Trimming took 1 base from V and 7 from J, leaving 11 bases between them. Germline values: CDR1 SGHVS, CDR2 FQNEAQ. CDR3 length equals 14 residues. The CDR3 DNA sequence: TGTGCCAGCAGCTTAGTATGGGAGAGGAATGAGCAGTTCTTC. It codes for CASSLVWERNEQFF.

This clonotype was counted a few times. The chain recombines TRBV6-1 with TRBJ1-5; possible D gene TRBD1, 5 bases. V gave up 6 bases and J gave up 7 bases, with 28 bases separating them. This CDR3 is 18 amino acids long. Germline V lookup: CDR1 MNHNS, CDR2 SASEGT. In nucleotides, the CDR3 is TGTGCCAGCAGCCACTACCCCCAAGGGACTAGCATCCCGCAGCCCCAGCATTTT. It translates to CASSHYPQGTSIPQPQHF.

This clonotype was seen a few times. J is TRBJ1-2 and V is TRBV20-1; 7 bases fit TRBD1. CDR1 is DFQATT and CDR2 is SNEGSKA in the germline V gene (reference sequence). This CDR3 spans 14 amino acids. The V gene end was trimmed by 5 bases and the J gene end by 0 bases; junction bases not matched to a gene: 6. The chain's CDR3 is CSAGAGTANYGYTF. Written as DNA, the CDR3 is TGCAGTGCTGGTGCAGGGACAGCTAACTATGGCTACACCTTC.

The V call is TRBV5-1, the J call TRBJ1-5; 7 bases are a match to TRBD1. The ends lost 4 bases at V and 2 bases at J; junction bases unmatched: 6. Germline values: CDR1 SGHRS, CDR2 YFSETQ. The CDR3 length is 15 residues. CDR3 nucleotide sequence: TGCGCCAGCAGCCAGGGGGTAGGAGGCAATCAGCCCCAGCATTTT. Its protein is CASSQGVGGNQPQHF. Filled out from reference TRBV5-1 and TRBJ1-5, the complete variable domain reads KAGVTQTPRYLIKTRGQQVTLSCSPISGHRSVSWYQQTPGQGLQFLFEYFSETQRNKGNFPGRFSGRQFSNSRSEMNVSTLELGDSALYLCASSQGVGGNQPQHFGDGTRLSIL.

This clonotype has a handful of counts. The gene calls are TRBV10-3 and TRBJ1-6; 9 bases are a match to TRBD1. Looked up from germline, CDR1 is ENHRY and CDR2 is SYGVKD. J was trimmed by 10 bases and V by 8 bases; bases with no gene match: 6. CDR3 length: 13 residues. Written as DNA, the CDR3 is TGTGCCATCCGGACAGGGGAGCAATCACCCCTCCACTTT. Protein sequence: CAIRTGEQSPLHF.

The rearrangement uses TRBV7-9 and TRBJ2-7, with 8 bases matching TRBD1. CDR3 size: 14 residues. The junction had 12 bases not matched to a gene; V was cut back by 5 bases and J by 9 bases. Germline CDR1 reads SEHNR; CDR2 reads FQNEAQ (reference sequence). The CDR3 region is CASSTGTGGKRQYF. The CDR3 nucleotides read TGTGCCAGCAGCACCGGGACAGGTGGCAAGAGGCAGTACTTC.

By its share, this clonotype is large (0.1 to 1%). The chain joins TRBV27 to TRBJ2-4, with D tentatively TRBD2 (6 bases). CDR3 length: 16 amino acids. Looked up from germline, CDR1 is MNHEY and CDR2 is SMNVEV (reference sequence). Between the trimmed V and J ends, which lost 5 bases and 0 bases, there was a span of 14 bases. For the CDR3, the DNA is TGTGCCAGCAGTCGGGCGGGGAACGTAGCCAAAAACATTCAGTACTTC. Amino acids: CASSRAGNVAKNIQYF.

This clonotype came up a few times. The rearrangement links TRBV19 to TRBJ1-2; a weak D match, TRBD1 (6 bases). V lost 6 bases to trimming and J lost 1 base, with 15 bases between them. Germline V lookup: CDR1 LNHDA, CDR2 SQIVND (reference sequence). CDR3 size: 15 residues. CDR3 sequence reads: CASSDPTGFNYGYTF. CDR3 nucleotide sequence: TGTGCCAGTAGCGACCCTACAGGGTTTAACTATGGCTACACCTTC.

The DNA for the CDR3 is TGTGCCAGCAGCCCAGGACTAGCGTCCTCCTACGAGCAGTACTTC. Translating it yields CASSPGLASSYEQYF. The chain uses TRBV14 and TRBJ2-7, with 9 bases aligning to TRBD2. Trimming cost V 4 bases and J 0 bases; bases outside gene matches: 4. The CDR3 loop spans 15 amino acids. Germline V gene sequence: CDR1 SGHDN, CDR2 FVKESK.

This clonotype was counted a few times. V is TRBV6-1 and J is TRBJ1-2; 9 bases map to TRBD1. The V gene end was trimmed by 4 bases and the J gene end by 8 bases; junction bases not matched to a gene: 5. Germline CDR1 is MNHNS and CDR2 is SASEGT. This CDR3 contains 13 residues. CDR3 DNA sequence: TGTGCCAGCAGTGTACAGGGGGCGGAGGGCTACACCTTC. It translates to CASSVQGAEGYTF.

The genes are TRBV27 and TRBJ1-5; D is undetermined. In germline, CDR1 is MNHEY, CDR2 SMNVEV (reference sequence). Deletions cut 4 bases from V and 0 bases from J, with 13 bases between. The CDR3 spans 16 residues. The CDR3 DNA sequence: TGTGCCAGCAGTTCCTTCCAGGACTATAGCAATCAGCCCCAGCATTTT. Its translation: CASSSFQDYSNQPQHF.

Only a few counts were recorded for this clonotype. The chain joins TRBV7-3 to TRBJ2-2; 7 bases align to TRBD2. The CDR3 is 17 residues long. Germline lookup yields CDR1 SGHTA and CDR2 FQGTGA. V shed 1 base and J 5 bases; nucleotides not matched to a gene: 10. The CDR3 DNA sequence: TGTGCCAGCAGCTTAAAGGTCGGGGCGGGAGTGACCGGGGAGCTGTTTTTT. Translating gives CASSLKVGAGVTGELFF.

The V and J genes are TRBV27 and TRBJ2-1; 10 positions match TRBD2. CDR3 size: 15 residues. Germline V CDR1 and CDR2: MNHEY, SMNVEV (reference sequence). V shed 5 bases, J shed 7 bases, and the junction held 8 bases outside the gene matches. The CDR3 nucleotides are TGTGCCAGCAGTACCCTAGCGGGAGCACCAAATGAGCAGTTCTTC. It yields the protein CASSTLAGAPNEQFF.

The chain employs TRBV29-1 and TRBJ1-2; no definite D call. V was pared by 4 bases and J by 8 bases, with 8 bases between. CDR3 length equals 10 residues. The germline V gene has CDR1 SQVTM and CDR2 ANQGSEA. The CDR3 reads CSVVGNGYTF. In DNA, the CDR3 is TGCAGCGTTGTAGGGAACGGCTACACCTTC.

This clonotype was counted only a few times. The chain couples TRBV28 to TRBJ2-3; no reliable D call. V was pared by 3 bases and J by 7 bases, with 8 bases between. Germline V gives CDR1 MDHEN, CDR2 SYDVKM. CDR3 size: 12 residues. CDR3 sequence reads: CASSFWGHTQYF. The CDR3 bases are TGTGCCAGCAGTTTTTGGGGTCATACGCAGTATTTT.

This clonotype was found a few times. The rearrangement links TRBV20-1 to TRBJ2-7; tentatively, D is TRBD2 (6 bases). Germline values: CDR1 DFQATT, CDR2 SNEGSKA (reference sequence). The length of the CDR3 is 14 residues. Trimming took off 1 base at V and 3 bases at J, with 13 bases between the two ends. The CDR3 is CSARGPLAIYEQYF. CDR3 in DNA: TGCAGTGCTAGAGGCCCACTAGCTATCTACGAGCAGTACTTC.

This clonotype was counted only a few times. The chain links TRBV7-2 to TRBJ2-5, with TRBD2 matching over 9 bases. CDR3 length equals 16 residues. The junction had 9 bases not matched to a gene; V was cut back by 2 bases and J by 5 bases. Germline lookup yields CDR1 SGHTA and CDR2 FQGNSA. The CDR3 DNA follows: TGTGCCAGCAGCTTAAACTCAGCGGGAGGCGGGGAGACCCAGTACTTC. This gives the protein CASSLNSAGGGETQYF.

This clonotype was detected only a few times. This chain uses TRBV6-1 with TRBJ1-2; D perhaps matches TRBD1 (6 bases). This CDR3 is 13 amino acids long. V was trimmed by 6 bases and J by 6 bases, leaving 14 bases between them. Per germline, CDR1 MNHNS and CDR2 SASEGT. The CDR3 DNA reads TGTGCCAGCAGCCTAGGGGGGGGCGATGGCTACACCTTC. This encodes CASSLGGGDGYTF.

The gene calls are TRBV7-9 and TRBJ1-1, with 10 bases that match TRBD1. Germline trimming cut 4 bases from V and 4 bases from J; bases unmatched to any gene: 6. This CDR3 spans 15 amino acids. Germline V CDR1 and CDR2: SEHNR, FQNEAQ (reference sequence). CDR3 sequence reads: CASSSGTGAATEAFF. Written as DNA, the CDR3 is TGTGCCAGCAGCTCCGGGACAGGGGCAGCCACTGAAGCTTTCTTT.

This clonotype was picked up a small number of times. The chain employs TRBV2 and TRBJ1-6; 12 bases align to TRBD1. The CDR3 has 15 amino acids. Trimming removed 8 bases from V and 11 bases from J; junction bases left unmatched: 10. Germline assignment: CDR1 SNHLY and CDR2 FYNNEI. CDR3 sequence (DNA): TGTGCCAGCGCATTTGGGACAGGGGGCATTACACCCCTCCACTTT. Translation gives CASAFGTGGITPLHF.

This clonotype has more than one count but fewer than ten. The V gene is TRBV12-3 or TRBV12-4, the J gene TRBJ2-7; D ambiguous. CDR3 size: 13 residues. V was cut by 7 bases and J by 3 bases, with 13 bases left in between. The CDR3, as DNA: TGTGCCAGCACTGTCCGGACCGTCTACGAGCAGTACTTC. This translates into CASTVRTVYEQYF.

V gene TRBV6-1 combines with J gene TRBJ1-5, with D possibly matching TRBD1 (6 bases). Per germline, CDR1 MNHNS and CDR2 SASEGT. V was trimmed by 1 base and J by 6 bases, leaving 16 bases between them. CDR3 length: 16 residues. This chain's CDR3 is CASSEVWGGGGQPQHF. The CDR3 nucleotides read TGTGCCAGCAGTGAAGTCTGGGGGGGCGGGGGTCAGCCCCAGCATTTT.

This clonotype was recorded a few times. The chain combines TRBV20-1 with TRBJ1-1, with a weak D call TRBD1 (5 bases). Germline lookup yields CDR1 DFQATT and CDR2 SNEGSKA (reference sequence). CDR3 length equals 13 residues. V lost 1 base, J lost 2 bases, and 8 bases lay in between. CDR3 in DNA: TGCAGTGCTAGAGCGGGGGGTAACACTGAAGCTTTCTTT. Protein: CSARAGGNTEAFF.